These 21 T cell receptor beta chains originate from one sample sequenced in a study of Graves' ophthalmopathy and Graves' hyperthyroidism. For repertoire sequencing, the TCR beta CDR3 regions were amplified from RNA transcripts. First-round RT-PCR with HTBI primers preceded a second-round multiplex PCR. TCRdb itself ran the multiplex PCR reads through MiXCR, one entry per CDR3 protein. The data hold about 240,000 distinct CDR3 sequences, with 40% to 50% observed a single time. Sequencing was done on a sample of peripheral blood. The receptors originated from an adult man with Graves' ophthalmopathy.

The chain uses TRBV7-3 and TRBJ2-5, with 7 positions matching TRBD2. The CDR3 has 15 amino acids. With V trimmed by 3 bases and J by 5 bases, 9 bases remained unmatched. Looked up from germline, CDR1 is SGHTA and CDR2 is FQGTGA. The CDR3 sequence is CASSLGGGMDETQYF. The CDR3 nucleotides read TGTGCCAGCAGCTTGGGGGGAGGGATGGATGAGACCCAGTACTTC.

This chain connects TRBV6-6 to TRBJ1-1; D gene unclear. The germline V gene encodes CDR1 MNHNY and CDR2 SVGAGI (reference sequence). This CDR3 is built from 14 residues. The V gene lost 5 bases and the J gene lost 3 bases, with 13 bases spanning the gap. The CDR3 sequence is CASSIPGGDTEAFF. In DNA form, the CDR3 reads TGTGCCAGCAGTATACCGGGCGGGGACACTGAAGCTTTCTTT.

As regards this clonotype: Possible read error: a much larger clone is one base away. In DNA, the CDR3 is TGCAGCGTACGGACAGGGGACTGCGAGCAGTACTTC. This codes for CSVRTGDCEQYF. This chain connects TRBV29-1 to TRBJ2-7; 9 bases are shared with TRBD1. CDR1 SQVTM and CDR2 ANQGSEA come from the germline V gene. This CDR3 region has 12 residues. V gave up 6 bases and J gave up 6 bases; unmatched junction bases: 6.

This chain connects TRBV29-1 to TRBJ1-3; maybe TRBD1 (5 bases). V lost 6 bases to trimming and J lost 1 base, with 13 bases between them. This CDR3 comprises 14 residues. The germline CDR1 and CDR2 sequences are SQVTM and ANQGSEA. The chain's CDR3 is CSVGTPVSGNTIYF. The CDR3 region has the DNA TGCAGCGTCGGGACCCCCGTTTCTGGAAACACCATATATTTT. Together with reference TRBV29-1 and TRBJ1-3, the CDR3 gives the full variable domain: SAVISQKPSRDICQRGTSLTIQCQVDSQVTMMFWYRQQPGQSLTLIATANQGSEATYESGFVIDKFPISRPNLTFSTLTVSNMSPEDSSIYLCSVGTPVSGNTIYFGEGSWLTVV.

This clonotype was found a few times. The V and J genes are TRBV7-9 and TRBJ2-7; 9 positions match TRBD1. Germline trimming cut 3 bases from V and 2 bases from J; bases unmatched to any gene: 8. Germline CDR1 SEHNR, CDR2 FQNEAQ (reference sequence). This CDR3 comprises 16 residues. DNA for the CDR3: TGTGCCAGCAGCTTGGGGGGACAGGGTCGTACCTACGAGCAGTACTTC. It encodes CASSLGGQGRTYEQYF.

V is TRBV7-4 and J is TRBJ2-7; D is perhaps TRBD2 (5 bases). The CDR3 sequence is 16 residues long. Germline V gene sequence: CDR1 SGHVT, CDR2 SQSDAQ. V was shortened by 1 base and J by 0 bases, with 13 bases between the two germline ends. CDR3 nucleotides: TGTGCCAGCAGCTTAGTGGCGCGGGTGGGCTCCTACGAGCAGTACTTC. It encodes CASSLVARVGSYEQYF.

This rearrangement joins TRBV11-2 to TRBJ2-5, with D possibly being TRBD2 (6 bases). CDR1 and CDR2 from the germline V gene are SGHAT and FQNNGV. V was clipped by 5 bases and J by 3 bases, with 16 bases between them. The CDR3 spans 15 residues. The DNA of the CDR3 is TGTGCCAGCAGCCTAGCGAGGGACCCCAAAGAGACCCAGTACTTC. It translates to CASSLARDPKETQYF.

The chain employs TRBV9 and TRBJ1-6; 8 bases line up with TRBD1. The germline CDR1 and CDR2 sequences are SGDLS and YYNGEE. The CDR3 extends over 14 amino acids. Unmatched junction bases numbered 7, after V lost 4 bases and J lost 10 bases. CDR3 sequence (DNA): TGTGCCAGCAGCCCAGGGGGCTGGGGATCACCCCTCCACTTT. This gives the protein CASSPGGWGSPLHF.

In the case of this clonotype: One end of the junction does not line up with germline, which may come from a read error. This sequence joins TRBV24-1 and TRBJ1-5; D ambiguous. The CDR3 length is 15 residues. CDR1 KGHDR and CDR2 SFDVKD come from the germline V gene. The chain's CDR3 is CASSGPSGSNQPQHF. CDR3 coding DNA: TGTGCCAGCAGTGGTCCCTCCGGTAGCAATCAGCCCCAGCATTTT.

The sample holds a few counts of this clonotype. The chain's CDR3 is CASRGGQGNGYTF. The DNA of the CDR3 is TGTGCCAGCAGGGGCGGACAGGGGAATGGCTACACCTTC. The chain uses TRBV5-4 and TRBJ1-2; 9 nucleotides agree with TRBD1. CDR1 and CDR2 from the germline V gene are SGHNT and YYREEE (reference sequence). The CDR3 loop spans 13 amino acids. Trimming cost V 5 bases and J 6 bases; bases outside gene matches: 5. Using reference TRBV5-4 and TRBJ1-2 for the parts outside the CDR3, the full variable domain is ETGVTQSPTHLIKTRGQQVTLRCSSQSGHNTVSWYQQALGQGPQFIFQYYREEENGRGNFPPRFSGLQFPNYSSELNVNALELDDSALYLCASRGGQGNGYTFGSGTRLTVV.

This clonotype came up a few times. The CDR3 DNA reads as TGTGCCAGCAGCTTAGGGCGAAGTCAGCGCAATCAGCCCCAGCATTTT. Protein sequence: CASSLGRSQRNQPQHF. The chain joins TRBV7-8 to TRBJ1-5; no clear D. Trimming cost V 1 base and J 2 bases, with 12 bases left between them. This CDR3 is built from 16 residues. From germline, CDR1 is SGHVS and CDR2 FQNEAQ.

The V gene is TRBV7-8, the J gene TRBJ2-7, with a possible D match to TRBD2 (5 bases). V lost 3 bases and J 5 bases, leaving 11 bases between the germline ends. CDR1 and CDR2 (germline): SGHVS, FQNEAQ. The CDR3 loop spans 13 amino acids. CDR3 bases: TGTGCCAGCAGCTTCTCGGGGTCTCACGAGCAGTACTTC. It encodes CASSFSGSHEQYF.

This clonotype was detected a few times. The V and J genes are TRBV14 and TRBJ1-2, with 10 bases aligning to TRBD1. Germline-derived CDR1 and CDR2 are SGHDN and FVKESK. Germline trimming cut 3 bases from V and 4 bases from J; bases unmatched to any gene: 8. This CDR3 contains 16 residues. The CDR3 protein is CASSQPGQGLGYGYTF. CDR3 sequence (DNA): TGTGCCAGCAGCCAGCCGGGACAGGGGCTTGGCTATGGCTACACCTTC.

The rearrangement uses TRBV9 and TRBJ2-5; D gene ambiguous. The DNA matches TRBJ2-7 better at its end, which makes the J call doubtful. Germline V gives CDR1 SGDLS, CDR2 YYNGEE. This CDR3 has 16 residues. The CDR3: CASSVGHTARSYEQYF. CDR3 DNA: TGTGCCAGCAGCGTAGGGCACACAGCCCGCTCCTACGAGCAGTACTTC.

The chain uses TRBV29-1 and TRBJ1-1; no definite D call. Germline V gene sequence: CDR1 SQVTM, CDR2 ANQGSEA. V shed 7 bases and J shed 1 base, with 16 bases lying between them. This CDR3 contains 14 residues. CDR3 sequence reads: CSAPSQDGNTEAFF. CDR3 nucleotide sequence: TGCAGCGCCCCCAGCCAGGACGGGAACACTGAAGCTTTCTTT.

In its sample, this clonotype was seen a few times. The genes are TRBV9 and TRBJ1-6; D not resolved. Per the germline V gene, CDR1 is SGDLS and CDR2 is YYNGEE. This CDR3 has 13 residues. Trimming stripped 5 bases from V and 8 bases from J, with 11 bases between. CDR3 loop: CASRQTLDSPLHF. The CDR3 DNA follows: TGTGCCAGCAGGCAGACATTGGATTCACCCCTCCACTTT. Looking up the rest from reference TRBV9 and TRBJ1-6 gives the full variable domain: DSGVTQTPKHLITATGQRVTLRCSPRSGDLSVYWYQQSLDQGLQFLIQYYNGEERAKGNILERFSAQQFPDLHSELNLSSLELGDSALYFCASRQTLDSPLHFGNGTRLTVT.

The chain carries TRBV7-2 and TRBJ1-1; 8 bases are shared with TRBD1. Germline trimming cut 4 bases from V and 1 base from J; bases unmatched to any gene: 2. Germline V gene data show CDR1 as SGHTA and CDR2 as FQGNSA. The CDR3 loop spans 14 amino acids. CDR3 protein: CASSWTGRNTEAFF. The CDR3 DNA is TGTGCCAGCAGCTGGACAGGGCGGAACACTGAAGCTTTCTTT.

This sequence joins TRBV4-2 and TRBJ2-7, with D perhaps TRBD2 (7 bases). Germline values: CDR1 LGHNA, CDR2 YNFKEQ. V gave up 1 base and J gave up 5 bases, with 15 bases separating them. This CDR3 is built from 15 residues. The CDR3 DNA is TGTGCCAGCAGCCAAGTCCCGAGGGGGGGCGACGAGCAGTACTTC. As protein: CASSQVPRGGDEQYF.

This clonotype was picked up a small number of times. The junction and the germline gene differ at one end; a read error may be behind it. The chain uses TRBV12-3 or TRBV12-4 and TRBJ2-5, with a weak D call TRBD2 (5 bases). The CDR3 sequence is 12 residues long. This CDR3 reads CASSLGTGDEWF. The CDR3, as DNA: TGTGCCAGCAGTTTAGGGACTGGGGATGAGTGGTTC.

This chain joins TRBV7-9 and TRBJ2-6, with no clear D. Trimming removed 5 bases from V and 2 bases from J, with 7 bases in between. Germline CDR1 reads SEHNR; CDR2 reads FQNEAQ (reference sequence). The CDR3 runs to 14 residues. In nucleotides, the CDR3 is TGTGCCAGCAGCCCCACGGCTGGGGCCAACGTCCTGACTTTC. This gives the protein CASSPTAGANVLTF.

This clonotype was detected a few times. The V gene is TRBV29-1, the J gene TRBJ2-7; 7 bases line up with TRBD1. J lost 4 bases, V lost 4 bases, and 4 bases had no gene match. This CDR3 has 12 residues. CDR1 and CDR2 (germline): SQVTM, ANQGSEA. As DNA, the CDR3 is TGCAGCGTTGTCTCCAGGGGGTACGAGCAGTACTTC. Translated, it gives CSVVSRGYEQYF.